This TCR beta chain emerged from a study of glioma-infiltrating T cells (dated by TCRdb to the mid-2010s). Study-wide context: Glioma tissue, non-neoplastic brain tissue and matched peripheral blood mononuclear cells were used as sources from which TCR alpha- and beta-chain repertoires were sequenced. To gauge divergence between tissue and blood T-cell populations, every tissue-infiltrating repertoire was compared against the peripheral blood repertoire from the same patient. The paired cohort comprised three low-grade glioma patients, 7 or 8 primary glioblastoma patients and three non-glioma patients contributing non-neoplastic brain tissue. Study-level results and caveats: VJ-independent divergence between tissue and blood was found to be below expectation in non-neoplastic patients but above expectation in all gliomas, particularly low-grade gliomas. The group comparisons were based on small numbers of patients: three non-neoplastic, three low-grade glioma and seven or eight glioblastoma patients. Very few CDR3 sequences were shared between tissue and blood, attributed to high CDR3 diversity and limited sampling.

TCR alpha and beta CDR3 regions were amplified with the iRepertoire nested amplicon-rescue multiplex PCR (arm-PCR) platform from RNA. The input for one-step reverse transcription and amplification was roughly 90-450 ng of tissue mRNA or PBMC total RNA. After bead purification, a secondary multiplex PCR added Illumina adapters, and libraries were gel-purified between 200 and 400 bp. The libraries contained internal 6-nucleotide barcodes that were used for demultiplexing. Sequencing of libraries was performed on an Illumina MiSeq with 2x220 or 2x250 nucleotide paired-end reads. In the source study's methods: Paired reads were merged with FLASH 1.2.11 and aligned to the GRCh37 human genome with BWA-MEM before extracting TRA and TRB reads. V and J assignment used an IMGT-derived reference of cassette sequences and CDR3 motifs that included pseudogenes. Three-frame translation of reads was performed, and productive CDR3s were defined as those with a C...FGXG motif and no stop codons. Clonotypes were defined as unique combinations of V-J cassette pair and CDR3 amino acid sequence. Filtering of reads was based on Hamming distance, with the threshold set by the sequence error rate of each sample in mapped regions. TCRdb trimmed public reads at Q25 via fastp, called clones via MiXCR and kept in-frame beta chains. A single entry per CDR3 protein holds the most common genes and DNA from its merged rows. It is TCRdb's table, rather than the study itself, that gives the V and J calls and clone size. This sample is represented by around 130,000 distinct CDR3 sequences; around 25% of them were singletons. The top ten hold about a quarter of the sample.

Notes on this clonotype: The antigen it recognizes is unknown. The sample holds no much larger clone one base away, and base qualities are not on file.

The germline V gene yields KGHSH for CDR1 and LQKENI for CDR2. The CDR3, from cysteine to phenylalanine, totals 12 residues. The CDR3 DNA has 36 bases and is translated from base 1. A distance of 6 bases separates the germline ends of V and J, which lose 9 bases and 0 bases respectively. Recombination joined TRBV18 with TRBJ2-1, with no D gene named confidently. The sequencing input was glioma tissue, nonneoplastic brain tissue, or PBMCs (not recorded which). This receptor was obtained from a human donor with low-grade glioma or glioblastoma, undergoing nonglioma brain surgery, or in good health (not recorded which). The nucleotide sequence is given as TGTGCCAGTATGCTCTCCTACAATGAGCAGTTCTTC. Its product reads: CASMLSYNEQFF.